Below, 29 T cell receptor beta chains from the same sample are listed, as sequenced in a study of T cell responses to AZD1222 COVID-19 vaccine (dated by TCRdb to the early 2020s). The sample's time point label is to be understood as: about 28 days (+/-7) after the second vaccine dose. Preparation of the library involved the immunoSEQ multiplex PCR assay. TCRdb carries this immuneACCESS record with in-frame sequences only. Its versions omit some clonotypes, under half of them owing to an unresolved V gene in the studies checked, with the rest unexplained. The sample includes 30,000 to 35,000 clones, with about four fifths observed a single time. Approximately 4% of the sample comes from the top ten. The sample was peripheral blood, taken 28 days after the second AZD1222 dose. Receptor source: an adult who received the AZD1222 COVID-19 vaccine.

This chain connects TRBV6-5 to TRBJ2-1; D is unresolved. The CDR3 consists of 12 residues. The germline V and J ends were trimmed by 6 bases and 8 bases, with 11 bases remaining between them. Germline V CDR1 and CDR2: MNHEY, SVGAGI. CDR3: CASRQSGYEQFF. The CDR3 bases are TGTGCCAGCAGACAAAGTGGGTATGAGCAGTTCTTC.

V and J are TRBV15 and TRBJ1-4; D may be TRBD1 (6 bases). Trimming shortened V by 1 base and J by 6 bases, and 12 bases separated the two germline ends. The V gene's germline CDR1 is LNHNV and CDR2 YYDKDF (reference sequence). The CDR3 is 15 residues long. The CDR3 is CATSRADSLDEKLFF. In nucleotides, the CDR3 is TGTGCCACCAGCAGAGCGGACAGCCTCGATGAAAAACTGTTTTTT.

The chain is built from TRBV4-2 and TRBJ2-1; 8 bases match TRBD2. The CDR3 totals 14 residues. Germline CDR1 and CDR2: LGHNA and YNFKEQ. The trim removed 1 base at V and 8 bases at J, leaving 4 bases unmatched. This CDR3 reads CASSQALAGDEQFF. DNA of the CDR3: TGTGCCAGCAGCCAAGCCCTAGCGGGTGATGAGCAGTTCTTC.

This clone was recorded once. The rearrangement uses TRBV30 and TRBJ1-6; D may be TRBD1 (5 bases). This CDR3 contains 13 residues. CDR1 is GTSNPN, CDR2 SVGIG, per germline (reference sequence). Trimming removed 7 bases at V and 5 bases at J, with 12 bases between. CDR3 sequence reads: CASGVGNNSPLHF. Here the CDR3 DNA reads TGTGCCTCGGGGGTAGGGAATAATTCACCCCTCCACTTT.

The chain employs TRBV5-8 and TRBJ2-2; D possibly corresponds to TRBD1 (6 bases). There are 17 residues in the CDR3. The V and J ends lost 0 bases and 4 bases respectively, with 16 bases between them. From germline, CDR1 is SGHTS and CDR2 YDEGEE. CDR3 sequence: CASSLAWGQGSTGELFF. The CDR3 coding sequence is TGTGCCAGCAGCTTGGCTTGGGGGCAGGGGAGCACCGGGGAGCTGTTTTTT. Looking up the rest from reference TRBV5-8 and TRBJ2-2 gives the full variable domain: EAGVTQSPTHLIKTRGQQATLRCSPISGHTSVYWYQQALGLGLQFLLWYDEGEERNRGNFPPRFSGRQFPNYSSELNVNALELEDSALYLCASSLAWGQGSTGELFFGEGSRLTVL.

The gene calls are TRBV6-1 and TRBJ1-2; no clear D gene. V was pared by 2 bases and J by 4 bases, with 17 bases between. The germline V gene encodes CDR1 MNHNS and CDR2 SASEGT. This CDR3 is 16 amino acids long. CDR3 residues: CASSEIQVRKGYGYTF. The CDR3 nucleotides read TGTGCCAGCAGTGAAATTCAGGTCAGAAAAGGCTATGGCTACACCTTC.

This clone was recorded a few times. The chain joins TRBV3-1 (or the pseudogene TRBV3-2) to TRBJ1-2, with D maybe TRBD1 (5 bases). The CDR3 contains 16 residues. Trimming cost V 3 bases and J 4 bases, with 18 bases left between them. Germline CDR1 and CDR2: LGHDT and YNNKEL (reference sequence). CDR3 residues: CASSHYQGLWGYGYTF. The CDR3 region has the DNA TGTGCCAGCAGCCATTATCAGGGCCTATGGGGCTATGGCTACACCTTC.

This clone was detected only once. The rearrangement links TRBV20-1 to TRBJ2-5; D may be TRBD1 or TRBD2 (5 bases each). Trimming removed 3 bases at V and 4 bases at J, with 15 bases between. The germline V gene encodes CDR1 DFQATT and CDR2 SNEGSKA (reference sequence). The CDR3 extends over 14 amino acids. The DNA for the CDR3 is TGCAGTGCTAGTTCCGGGACGCGGGTAGAGACCCAGTACTTC. Its translation is CSASSGTRVETQYF.

V usage is TRBV6-1 and J usage is TRBJ1-1; TRBD1 might be the D (6 bases). The V gene lost 3 bases and the J gene lost 4 bases, with 12 bases spanning the gap. The germline V gene encodes CDR1 MNHNS and CDR2 SASEGT. The CDR3 is 14 residues long. The CDR3 DNA follows: TGTGCCAGCAGTGACAGGGGATTGGGCACTGAAGCTTTCTTT. Translated: CASSDRGLGTEAFF.

The J gene is TRBJ1-2, the V gene TRBV3-1 (or the pseudogene TRBV3-2); D is unresolved. Trimming took 0 bases from V and 9 from J, leaving 14 bases between them. Looked up from germline, CDR1 is LGHDT and CDR2 is YNNKEL (reference sequence). The CDR3 runs 14 residues. The CDR3 coding sequence is TGTGCCAGCAGCCAAGAGAACACGGGTGGGCGCTACACCTTC. Its translation is CASSQENTGGRYTF.

The CDR3 is CASSRGQGLNSPLHF. The CDR3 DNA reads TGTGCCAGCAGCCGCGGACAGGGGTTGAATTCACCCCTCCACTTT. The rearrangement joins TRBV7-2 to TRBJ1-6; TRBD1 matches 9 bases. J was trimmed by 7 bases and V by 5 bases; bases with no gene match: 6. The CDR3 runs 15 residues. Per the germline V gene, CDR1 is SGHTA and CDR2 is FQGNSA.

J is TRBJ2-3 and V is TRBV4-3; 9 nucleotides align to TRBD2. V was clipped by 4 bases and J by 4 bases; unmatched bases: 9. Germline loops: CDR1 LGHNA, CDR2 YSLEER. The CDR3 is made up of 16 amino acids. CDR3 protein: CASSRLLAGRADTQYF. In nucleotides, the CDR3 is TGCGCCAGCAGCCGACTGCTAGCGGGAAGAGCAGATACGCAGTATTTT.

V gene TRBV7-6 combines with J gene TRBJ1-1, with TRBD1 as a possible D gene (5 bases). The germline gives CDR1 SGHVS, CDR2 FNYEAQ. CDR3 size: 14 residues. V lost 2 bases to trimming and J lost 4 bases, with 11 bases between them. CDR3 region: CASSLIGESTEAFF. In DNA form, the CDR3 reads TGTGCCAGCAGCTTAATAGGGGAGTCCACTGAAGCTTTCTTT.

The J gene is TRBJ1-1, the V gene TRBV18, with 7 bases lining up with TRBD1. Germline V gives CDR1 KGHSH, CDR2 LQKENI. This CDR3 spans 16 amino acids. V lost 4 bases to trimming and J lost 5 bases; unmatched junction nucleotides: 13. CDR3 sequence reads: CASSRRDREEWTEAFF. CDR3 nucleotides: TGTGCCAGCTCACGACGCGACAGGGAAGAATGGACTGAAGCTTTCTTT.

This sequence joins TRBV7-9 and TRBJ1-2; the D gene is possibly TRBD1 (5 bases). Germline assignment: CDR1 SEHNR and CDR2 FQNEAQ (reference sequence). The CDR3 length is 11 residues. The germline V and J ends were trimmed by 5 bases and 4 bases, with 5 bases remaining between them. CDR3 in amino acids: CASSRGYGYTF. CDR3 bases: TGTGCCAGCAGCAGGGGCTATGGCTACACCTTC.

This sequence joins TRBV10-2 and TRBJ1-5, with D hard to call. The CDR3 sequence is 16 residues long. Germline-derived CDR1 and CDR2 are WSHSY and SAAADI. Trimming cost V 6 bases and J 6 bases, with 21 bases left between them. The CDR3, as DNA: TGCGCCAGCAGCGCCGCAACCGGGCAAGCCCGTCAGCCCCAGCATTTT. Protein sequence: CASSAATGQARQPQHF.

The chain has TRBV19 and TRBJ1-2; 8 positions agree with TRBD1. Trimming cost V 5 bases and J 4 bases; bases outside gene matches: 12. The CDR3 sequence is 16 residues long. Looked up from germline, CDR1 is LNHDA and CDR2 is SQIVND (reference sequence). For the CDR3, the DNA is TGTGCCAGTAGTGCCACCGGGACAGGAGCTTTCTATGGCTACACCTTC. Translated: CASSATGTGAFYGYTF.

The chain employs TRBV19 and TRBJ1-3; 8 positions agree with TRBD1. The V gene's germline CDR1 is LNHDA and CDR2 SQIVND (reference sequence). V shed 8 bases, J shed 4 bases, and the junction held 7 bases outside the gene matches. The CDR3 totals 14 residues. The CDR3 reads CASHQGAPGNTIYF. The CDR3 bases are TGTGCCAGTCATCAGGGGGCGCCCGGAAACACCATATATTTT.

In this sample, this clone turned up a few times. V gene TRBV5-1 combines with J gene TRBJ1-2; D gene ambiguous. This CDR3 has 14 amino acids. Germline V gives CDR1 SGHRS, CDR2 YFSETQ. Trimming cost V 0 bases and J 0 bases, with 6 bases left between them. The CDR3 DNA reads TGCGCCAGCAGCTTGGGCTCGTCTAACTATGGCTACACCTTC. This codes for CASSLGSSNYGYTF. Full variable domain (rest looked up from reference TRBV5-1 and TRBJ1-2): KAGVTQTPRYLIKTRGQQVTLSCSPISGHRSVSWYQQTPGQGLQFLFEYFSETQRNKGNFPGRFSGRQFSNSRSEMNVSTLELGDSALYLCASSLGSSNYGYTFGSGTRLTVV.

This chain connects TRBV19 to TRBJ1-5, with a possible D match to TRBD1 (6 bases). CDR3 length equals 14 residues. Per germline, CDR1 LNHDA and CDR2 SQIVND (reference sequence). V lost 2 bases, J lost 10 bases, and 15 bases lay in between. CDR3 sequence: CASSIKGGGGPQHF. The DNA of the CDR3 is TGTGCCAGTAGTATAAAAGGGGGGGGAGGACCCCAGCATTTT.

V and J are TRBV27 and TRBJ1-3; 8 bases fit TRBD1. The CDR3 runs 13 residues. V shed 6 bases and J 4 bases; nucleotides not matched to a gene: 2. Germline-derived CDR1 and CDR2 are MNHEY and SMNVEV (reference sequence). The CDR3 DNA follows: TGTGCCAGCAGGGGACAGGTGGGAAACACCATATATTTT. Translating gives CASRGQVGNTIYF.

This rearrangement joins TRBV5-1 to TRBJ2-5, with TRBD2 matching over 13 bases. Germline CDR1 reads SGHRS; CDR2 reads YFSETQ. Losses at the gene ends were 4 bases for V and 2 bases for J; bases not matched to a gene: 5. The CDR3 extends over 16 amino acids. The DNA of the CDR3 is TGCGCCAGCAGCCCCGGACTAGCGGGAGAGCAAGAGACCCAGTACTTC. As protein: CASSPGLAGEQETQYF. Combining the CDR3 with reference TRBV5-1 and TRBJ2-5 gives the whole variable domain KAGVTQTPRYLIKTRGQQVTLSCSPISGHRSVSWYQQTPGQGLQFLFEYFSETQRNKGNFPGRFSGRQFSNSRSEMNVSTLELGDSALYLCASSPGLAGEQETQYFGPGTRLLVL.

The chain has TRBV19 and TRBJ2-5, with 7 bases lining up with TRBD2. Losses at the gene ends were 5 bases for V and 5 bases for J; bases not matched to a gene: 11. Germline V gene sequence: CDR1 LNHDA, CDR2 SQIVND (reference sequence). This CDR3 is 15 amino acids long. The CDR3 spells CASSSASGGKETQYF. As DNA, the CDR3 is TGTGCCAGTAGTTCTGCCTCCGGGGGGAAGGAGACCCAGTACTTC.

V and J are TRBV24-1 and TRBJ2-7; 7 bases align to TRBD2. V lost 9 bases to trimming and J lost 2 bases; unmatched junction nucleotides: 12. The CDR3 totals 15 residues. Germline loops: CDR1 KGHDR, CDR2 SFDVKD. CDR3 amino acids: CATVLRRGSPYEQYF. CDR3 DNA: TGTGCCACCGTGCTTAGGCGGGGGAGTCCCTACGAGCAGTACTTC.

V is TRBV4-3 and J is TRBJ2-3, with a weak D call TRBD1 (5 bases). Trimming shortened V by 0 bases and J by 1 base, and 14 bases separated the two germline ends. This CDR3 is 17 amino acids long. The germline V gene encodes CDR1 LGHNA and CDR2 YSLEER. The DNA of the CDR3 is TGCGCCAGCAGCCAAGATCGGCTGGGGCCACGCACAGATACGCAGTATTTT. Amino acid sequence: CASSQDRLGPRTDTQYF.

V and J are TRBV19 and TRBJ1-1; 11 bases are shared with TRBD1. V was pared by 7 bases and J by 8 bases, with 12 bases of the junction left unmatched. The CDR3 covers 15 residues. Germline V gene lookup returns CDR1 LNHDA and CDR2 SQIVND (reference sequence). Written as DNA, the CDR3 is TGTGCCAGTACCCGGGGGACAGGGGGAAGCCCAGAAGCTTTCTTT. Its translation is CASTRGTGGSPEAFF.

The V gene is TRBV28, the J gene TRBJ1-3; D is undetermined. The germline V and J ends were trimmed by 5 bases and 0 bases, with 11 bases remaining between them. In germline, CDR1 is MDHEN, CDR2 SYDVKM. The length of the CDR3 is 15 residues. In DNA form, the CDR3 reads TGTGCCAGCAGTACAGAAAGGATCTCTGGAAACACCATATATTTT. It specifies CASSTERISGNTIYF.

The chain recombines TRBV30 with TRBJ2-5; D gene unclear. The CDR3 is 11 amino acids. The germline gives CDR1 GTSNPN, CDR2 SVGIG (reference sequence). The germline V and J ends were trimmed by 5 bases and 5 bases, with 9 bases remaining between them. CDR3 DNA: TGTGCCTGGGGGGTGAGTGAGACCCAGTACTTC. Translation: CAWGVSETQYF.

The rearrangement joins TRBV7-2 to TRBJ1-1, with a weak D call TRBD1 (6 bases). CDR1 is SGHTA and CDR2 is FQGNSA in the germline V gene. This CDR3 is 15 amino acids long. Trimming stripped 1 base from V and 5 bases from J, with 14 bases between. The CDR3 sequence: CASSLVLGRGTEAFF. The DNA of the CDR3 is TGTGCCAGCAGCTTAGTTCTTGGCAGGGGAACTGAAGCTTTCTTT.